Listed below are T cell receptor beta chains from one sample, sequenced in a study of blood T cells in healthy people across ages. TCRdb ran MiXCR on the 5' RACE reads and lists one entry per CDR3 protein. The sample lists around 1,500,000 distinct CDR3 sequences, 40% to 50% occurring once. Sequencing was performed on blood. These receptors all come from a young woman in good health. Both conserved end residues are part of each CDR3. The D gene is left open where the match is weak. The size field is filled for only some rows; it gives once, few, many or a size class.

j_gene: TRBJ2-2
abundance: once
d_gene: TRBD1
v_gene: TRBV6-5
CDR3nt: TGTGCCAGCAGCCGCAGGGGGACCTTTCCCGGGGAGCTGTTTTTT
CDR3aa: CASSRRGTFPGELFF

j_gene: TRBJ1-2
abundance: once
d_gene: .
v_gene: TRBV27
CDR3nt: TGTGCCAGCAGAGGCCCGGGGGCAGACTATGGCTACACCTTC
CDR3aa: CASRGPGADYGYTF

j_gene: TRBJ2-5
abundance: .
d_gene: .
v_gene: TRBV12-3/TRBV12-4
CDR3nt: TGTGCCAGCAGTTTAGCGGGCCCCATCCAAGGGACCCAGTACTTC
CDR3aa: CASSLAGPIQGTQYF

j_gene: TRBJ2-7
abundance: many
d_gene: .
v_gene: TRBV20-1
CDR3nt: TGCAGTGCTAGAGCCGGAACCTACGAGCAGTACTTC
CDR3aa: CSARAGTYEQYF

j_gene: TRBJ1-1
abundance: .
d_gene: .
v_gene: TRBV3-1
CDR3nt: TGTGCCAGCAGCCAAGGGACATCGAACACTGAAGCTTTCTTT
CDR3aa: CASSQGTSNTEAFF

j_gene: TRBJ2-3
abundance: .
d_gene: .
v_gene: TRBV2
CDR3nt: TGTGCCAGCACGAGTGGGGACCGCACAGATACGCAGTATTTT
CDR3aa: CASTSGDRTDTQYF

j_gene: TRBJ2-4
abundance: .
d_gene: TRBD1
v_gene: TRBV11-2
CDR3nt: TGTGCCAGCAGCTTAGGAGGGGGACAGGGGGGGGCCAAAAACATTCAGTACTTC
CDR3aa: CASSLGGGQGGAKNIQYF

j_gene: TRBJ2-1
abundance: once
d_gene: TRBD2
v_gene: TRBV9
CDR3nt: TGTGCCAGCAGCGTTAGACTAGCGGGAGCTGATGGGCAGTTCTTC
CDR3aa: CASSVRLAGADGQFF

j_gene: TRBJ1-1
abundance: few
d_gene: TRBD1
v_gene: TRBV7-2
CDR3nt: TGTGCCAGCAGCATACACAGGGGGAACACTGAAGCTTTCTTT
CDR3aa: CASSIHRGNTEAFF

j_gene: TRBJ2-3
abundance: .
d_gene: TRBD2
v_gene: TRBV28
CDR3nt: TGTGCCAGCAGTCGAGGACTAGCGGGGCACACAGATACGCAGTATTTT
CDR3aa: CASSRGLAGHTDTQYF

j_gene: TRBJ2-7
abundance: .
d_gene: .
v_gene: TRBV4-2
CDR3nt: TGTGCCAGCAGCCAAGATGGAACAGCGGAAGGCGAGCAGTACTTC
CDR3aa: CASSQDGTAEGEQYF

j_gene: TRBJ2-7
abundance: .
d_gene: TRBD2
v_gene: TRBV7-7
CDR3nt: TGTGCCAGCAGTTTAGCGGGACGGGGGCACGAGCAGTACTTC
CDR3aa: CASSLAGRGHEQYF

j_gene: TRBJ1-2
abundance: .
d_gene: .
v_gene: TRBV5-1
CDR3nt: TGCGCCAGCAGCTTGAGTCAGGGAGGGGGAGCTAACTATGGCTACACCTTC
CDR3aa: CASSLSQGGGANYGYTF

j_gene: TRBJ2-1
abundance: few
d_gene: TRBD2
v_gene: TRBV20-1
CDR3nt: TGCAGTACCGGGACTAGCGGGTGGGGCGCCTACAATGAGCAGTTCTTC
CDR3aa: CSTGTSGWGAYNEQFF

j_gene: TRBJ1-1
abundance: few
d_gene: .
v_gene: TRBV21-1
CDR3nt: TGTGCCAGCAGCCCGGGACAGAGCATGAACACTGAAGCTTTCTTT
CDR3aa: CASSPGQSMNTEAFF

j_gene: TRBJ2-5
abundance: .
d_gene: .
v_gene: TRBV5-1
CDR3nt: TGCGCCAGCAGCTTACCCTTAGTGGGGGAGACCCAGTACTTC
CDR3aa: CASSLPLVGETQYF

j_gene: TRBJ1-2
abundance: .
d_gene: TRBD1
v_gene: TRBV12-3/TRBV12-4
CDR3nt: TGTGCCAGCAGCCCGGGACAGTCGTTTGGCTACACCTTC
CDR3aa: CASSPGQSFGYTF

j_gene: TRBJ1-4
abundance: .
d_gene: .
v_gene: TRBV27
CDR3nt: TGTGCCAGCTCGAATGGGGGAGGGTTAGCTAGGGAAAAACTGTTTTTT
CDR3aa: CASSNGGGLAREKLFF

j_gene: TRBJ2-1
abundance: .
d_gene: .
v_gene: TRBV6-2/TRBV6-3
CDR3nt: TGTGCCAACAGTCCCGCCCGACGCAATGAGCAGTTCTTC
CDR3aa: CANSPARRNEQFF

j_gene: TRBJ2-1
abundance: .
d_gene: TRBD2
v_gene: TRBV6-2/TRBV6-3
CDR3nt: TGTGCCAGCAGTTCCGATGGACTAGCGCTAAATGAGCAGTTCTTC
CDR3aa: CASSSDGLALNEQFF

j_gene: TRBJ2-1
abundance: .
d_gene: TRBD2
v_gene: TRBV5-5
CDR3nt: TGTGCCAGCAGCTTTCCGGGGGGAACCTACGAGCAGTTCTTC
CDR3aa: CASSFPGGTYEQFF

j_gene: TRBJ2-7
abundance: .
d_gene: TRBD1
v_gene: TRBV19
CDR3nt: TGTGCCAGTAGTATCCGGACAGGTATCTCCTACGAGCAGTACTTC
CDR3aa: CASSIRTGISYEQYF

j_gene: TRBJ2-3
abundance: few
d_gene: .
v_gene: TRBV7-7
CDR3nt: TGTGCCAGCAGCTTAGGGCTCGCGTATAGCACAGATACGCAGTATTTT
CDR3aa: CASSLGLAYSTDTQYF

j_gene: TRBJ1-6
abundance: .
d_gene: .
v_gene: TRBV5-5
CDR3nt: TGTGCCAGCAGCTTGGATGGTCGCTCCTATAATTCACCCCTCCACTTT
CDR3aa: CASSLDGRSYNSPLHF

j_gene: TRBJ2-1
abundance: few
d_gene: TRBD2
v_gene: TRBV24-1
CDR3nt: TGTGCCACCAGTGATTGGGCTAGCGGGAATGAGCAGTTCTTC
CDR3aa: CATSDWASGNEQFF

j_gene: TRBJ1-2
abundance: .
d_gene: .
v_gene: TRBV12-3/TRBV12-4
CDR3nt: TGTGCCAGCAGTTTAGGGACCCGCTCGAGCTATGGCTACACCTTC
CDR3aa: CASSLGTRSSYGYTF

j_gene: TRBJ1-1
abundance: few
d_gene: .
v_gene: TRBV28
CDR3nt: TGTGCCAGCAGTTTGGGGGGAGAAGTGAACACTGAAGCTTTCTTT
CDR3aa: CASSLGGEVNTEAFF

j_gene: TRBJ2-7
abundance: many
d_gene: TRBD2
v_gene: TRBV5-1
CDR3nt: TGTGCCAGCAGCCCCGGGACTAGCGGGTTCTACGAGCAGTACTTC
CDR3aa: CASSPGTSGFYEQYF

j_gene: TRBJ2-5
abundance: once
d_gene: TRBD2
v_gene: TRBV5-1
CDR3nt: TGCGCCAGCAGCTTTGCTAGCGGGACCGAGGAAGAGACCCAGTACTTC
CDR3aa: CASSFASGTEEETQYF

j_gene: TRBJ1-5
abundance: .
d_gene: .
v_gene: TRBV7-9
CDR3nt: TGTGCCAGCAGCGAGCAGGACACCTCCCTAAATCAGCCCCAGCATTTT
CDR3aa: CASSEQDTSLNQPQHF